The rows below give T cell receptor beta chains drawn from one sample of a study of T cell responses to AZD1222 COVID-19 vaccine. Assay used: immunoSEQ multiplex PCR; TCRdb lists only in-frame clones, some missing. The data show about 130,000 clones, with 92% seen just once and over 3% held by the top ten. This sample comprised peripheral blood, obtained on day 0 of AZD1222 vaccination. The source of these receptors is an adult in good health. Each CDR3 is given with its conserved first and last residue. The D gene is left open where the match is weak.

TRBV2	NA	11	TRBJ1-1	TGTGCCAGCAAGCGTACTGCTGAAGCTTTCTTT	CASKRTAEAFF
TRBV5-6	NA	14	TRBJ2-2	TGTGCCAGCAGCGAAGGGGCGAACACCGGGGAGCTGTTTTTT	CASSEGANTGELFF
TRBV2	NA	14	TRBJ1-1	TGTGCCAGCAGTATAAGGGGGGCAGACACTGAAGCTTTCTTT	CASSIRGADTEAFF
TRBV19	TRBD1	16	TRBJ1-5	TGTGCCAGTAGTATAGTGACAGGGAATAGCAATCAGCCCCAGCATTTT	CASSIVTGNSNQPQHF
TRBV5-1	NA	13	TRBJ1-2	TGCGCCAGCAGCTTGGCGGACAGCTATGGCTACACCTTC	CASSLADSYGYTF
TRBV19	TRBD1	15	TRBJ2-7	TGTGCCAGTAGTGCCATGACAGGGGGTGGCTACGAGCAGTACTTC	CASSAMTGGGYEQYF
TRBV29-1	TRBD1	15	TRBJ2-2	TGCAGCGGAGAGACAGGGGGCGCGGGACGCGGGGAGCTGTTTTTT	CSGETGGAGRGELFF
TRBV7-9	NA	15	TRBJ2-7	TGTGCCAGCAGCTTATGGGGTGGGAGCTCCTACGAGCAGTACTTC	CASSLWGGSSYEQYF
TRBV19	TRBD1	13	TRBJ1-1	TGTGCCAGTAGTATGGGACAGATCTTTGAAGCTTTCTTT	CASSMGQIFEAFF
TRBV2	NA	13	TRBJ2-3	TGTGCCAGCAATGGCGGAAGCACAGATACGCAGTATTTT	CASNGGSTDTQYF
TRBV10-2	TRBD1	16	TRBJ2-2	TGCGCCACCTTAGGACAGGGCCTTTCGAGCACCGGGGAGCTGTTTTTT	CATLGQGLSSTGELFF
TRBV12-3/TRBV12-4	NA	12	TRBJ2-1	TGTGCCAGCAGTCCTAGTCACGGGGGGCAGTTCTTC	CASSPSHGGQFF
TRBV10-3	NA	17	TRBJ1-3	TGTGCCATCAGTGAGTCGATATTCCCAGGGAGTATGAACACCATATATTTT	CAISESIFPGSMNTIYF
TRBV29-1	TRBD1	13	TRBJ2-7	TGCAGCGTCCATCGACAGGGGGCCTACGAGCAGTACTTC	CSVHRQGAYEQYF
TRBV9	NA	10	TRBJ1-1	TGTGCCAGCAGCGTAGTGGAAGCTTTCTTT	CASSVVEAFF
TRBV19	NA	14	TRBJ2-3	TGTGCCAGTACACCGAGGGGAGGCACAGATACGCAGTATTTT	CASTPRGGTDTQYF
TRBV10-1	NA	13	TRBJ2-7	TGCGCCAGCAGTCCCAGAAATTCGCACGAGCAGTACTTC	CASSPRNSHEQYF
TRBV5-1	TRBD2	15	TRBJ2-7	TGCGCCAGCAGCTTGGTTACTAGCGGGATGGGCGAGCAGTACTTC	CASSLVTSGMGEQYF
TRBV2	NA	14	TRBJ1-2	TGTGCCAGCAGTGTTAGGGGAGGAGGTAGCGGCTACACCTTC	CASSVRGGGSGYTF
TRBV7-9	NA	14	TRBJ1-5	TGTGCCAGCAGCTCGGACGGTACGTGGTTACCCCAGCATTTT	CASSSDGTWLPQHF
TRBV28	NA	14	TRBJ2-5	TGTGCCAGCAGTTTTGGGATAATCCAAGAGACCCAGTACTTC	CASSFGIIQETQYF
TRBV11-1	NA	14	TRBJ2-7	TGTGCCAGCAGTACCCGGGACGGCCCCTACGAGCAGTACTTC	CASSTRDGPYEQYF
TRBV7-9	NA	13	TRBJ2-7	TGTGCCAGCAGCCTTGCCTGGTCCTACGAGCAGTACTTC	CASSLAWSYEQYF
TRBV5-4	TRBD2	15	TRBJ2-3	TGTGCCAGCGGCATAACCGGGACTAGCGCCGATACGCAGTATTTT	CASGITGTSADTQYF
TRBV28	NA	14	TRBJ2-1	TGTGCCAGCTACCATAGTCCGGGAGTGGATGAGCAGTTCTTC	CASYHSPGVDEQFF
TRBV27	TRBD2	15	TRBJ2-3	TGTGCCAGCAGTCACCGGACTAGGAGAGTAGATACGCAGTATTTT	CASSHRTRRVDTQYF
TRBV7-2	TRBD1	16	TRBJ1-1	TGTGCCAGCAGCTTATCGCCCCATGACAGGGGGCAACGAGCTTTCTTT	CASSLSPHDRGQRAFF
TRBV28	NA	13	TRBJ2-7	TGTGCCAGCAGTCCGCCATCAGGGAGCGAGCAGTACTTC	CASSPPSGSEQYF
TRBV7-8	NA	14	TRBJ2-5	TGTGCCAGCAGCTTACGACCGGGGCAAGAGACCCAGTACTTC	CASSLRPGQETQYF
TRBV6-4	TRBD2	16	TRBJ2-3	TGTGCCAGCAGCCAACTAGCGGGAGTGAATACAGATACGCAGTATTTT	CASSQLAGVNTDTQYF
TRBV19	TRBD1	16	TRBJ2-7	TGTGCCAGTAGTGCAAGTCAGGGGGCTAGTCCCTCCGAGCAGTACTTC	CASSASQGASPSEQYF
TRBV7-2	NA	16	TRBJ2-1	TGTGCCAGCAGCCCGGGCCTTGGGACTGGACGCAATGAGCAGTTCTTC	CASSPGLGTGRNEQFF
TRBV7-5	NA	13	TRBJ2-7	TGTGTCAGATGTCCCGCTAGCGGCTACGAGCAGTACTTC	CVRCPASGYEQYF
TRBV3-1/TRBV3-2	TRBD2	16	TRBJ2-2	TGTGCCAGCAGCCAAGGCTGGGGGGGTGACACCGGGGAGCTGTTTTTT	CASSQGWGGDTGELFF
TRBV7-6	TRBD2	17	TRBJ2-1	TGTGCCAGCAGCTTTGGGGCAACTAGCGCCTCCTACAATGAGCAGTTCTTC	CASSFGATSASYNEQFF
TRBV28	NA	16	TRBJ1-3	TGTGCCAGCAGCAATCTAATGGGAGACTCTGGAAACACCATATATTTT	CASSNLMGDSGNTIYF
TRBV12-3/TRBV12-4	NA	12	TRBJ2-1	TGTGCCAGCAGTTTTCTCGGCAATGAGCAGTTCTTC	CASSFLGNEQFF
TRBV21-1	NA	15	TRBJ2-2	TGTGCCAGCAGCAATGGGGCAGAAGGCGCGCGGGAGCTGTTTTTT	CASSNGAEGARELFF
TRBV5-1	TRBD2	15	TRBJ2-1	TGCGCCAGCAGCCGAGAGGGGACTAGCGGGAGTGAGCAGTTCTTC	CASSREGTSGSEQFF